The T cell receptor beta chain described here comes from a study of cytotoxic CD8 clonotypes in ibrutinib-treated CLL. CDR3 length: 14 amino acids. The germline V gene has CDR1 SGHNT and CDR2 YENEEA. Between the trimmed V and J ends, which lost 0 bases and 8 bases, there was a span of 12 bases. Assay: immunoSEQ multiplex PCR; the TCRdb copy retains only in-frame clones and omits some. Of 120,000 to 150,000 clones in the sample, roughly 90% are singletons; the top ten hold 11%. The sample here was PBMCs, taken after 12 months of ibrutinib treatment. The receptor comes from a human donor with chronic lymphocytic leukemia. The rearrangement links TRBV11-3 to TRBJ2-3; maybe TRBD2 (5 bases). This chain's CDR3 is CASSLDLGEGTQYF. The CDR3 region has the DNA TGTGCCAGCAGCTTAGACCTAGGAGAGGGTACGCAGTATTTT.